The subject of this entry is one TCR beta chain. Its antigen is currently unknown. The PCR employed 60 Vbeta primers together with 13 Jbeta primers. Some clones are missing from TCRdb's copy, which holds only in-frame ones; the method was immunoSEQ multiplex PCR. The table has about 190,000 clones, 70% to 80% seen once. CDR3 length: 15 amino acids. Germline V CDR1 and CDR2: SGHTA, FQGNSA. Trimming took 2 bases from V and 5 from J, leaving 15 bases between them. The data stem from a study of cytomegalovirus exposure and HLA in healthy donors. Across the study: Findings of an earlier analysis included under 140 million unique TCR beta sequences from 190 million or so T cells. General study points: The classifier, whose performance was assessed in both the original and validation cohorts, reportedly diagnosed cytomegalovirus status with high specificity and sensitivity. It was assumed in the presence/absence analyses that sequencing depth was roughly uniform across donors.

The chain uses TRBV7-2 and TRBJ1-1; the D gene is possibly TRBD1 (5 bases). What was sequenced was PBMCs. The TCR was taken from a woman in her twenties or thirties in good health and CMV-seropositive. CDR3 loop: CASSLRGLGGTEAFF. CDR3 DNA sequence: TGTGCCAGCAGCTTAAGGGGCCTCGGGGGAACTGAAGCTTTCTTT.